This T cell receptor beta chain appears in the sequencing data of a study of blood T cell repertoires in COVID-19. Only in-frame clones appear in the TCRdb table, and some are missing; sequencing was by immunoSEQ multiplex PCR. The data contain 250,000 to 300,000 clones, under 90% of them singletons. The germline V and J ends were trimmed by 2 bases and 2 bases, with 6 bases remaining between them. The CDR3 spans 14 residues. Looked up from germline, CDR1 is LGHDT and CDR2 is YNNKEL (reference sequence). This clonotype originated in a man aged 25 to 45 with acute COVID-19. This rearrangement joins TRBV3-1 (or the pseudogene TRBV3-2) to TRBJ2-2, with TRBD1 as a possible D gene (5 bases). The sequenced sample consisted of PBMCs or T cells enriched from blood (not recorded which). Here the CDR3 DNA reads TGTGCCAGCAGCCAACAGGGTAACACCGGGGAGCTGTTTTTT. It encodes CASSQQGNTGELFF.